The clone carrying this TCR beta chain was detected a few times. Its specificity is not known. The data are from a study of beta chain features in type 1 diabetes. General study findings and limits: Among patients, naive, central memory and Treg TCRB repertoires appeared more similar than among healthy donors.

Between the trimmed V and J ends, which lost 2 bases and 3 bases, there was a span of 17 bases. This CDR3 spans 17 amino acids. Germline-derived CDR1 and CDR2 are SGHAT and FQNNGV. Based on CD45RO/CCR7/CD25/CD127/CD95/CD27, CD4+ regulatory, stem cell-like memory, naive and central memory cells were sorted. cDNA synthesis used the whole RNA isolate, giving expressed TCRB sequences. Assay used: immunoSEQ multiplex PCR; TCRdb lists only in-frame clones, some missing. The table includes 500,000 to 700,000 clones, 15% to 17% detected once. The genes are TRBV11-2 and TRBJ2-1; D may be TRBD1 (6 bases). Sequenced input: naive CD4+ T cells from blood. The receptor was derived from a young man in good health. CDR3 sequence reads: CASSLQGSRGGYNEQFF. In DNA, the CDR3 is TGTGCCAGCAGCTTACAGGGTTCCAGGGGTGGCTACAATGAGCAGTTCTTC.